A selection of T cell receptor beta chains follows, all from one sample in a study of spatial heterogeneity in lung cancer. TCRdb called the 5' RACE reads again in MiXCR, with one record for every CDR3 protein. This sample carries tens of thousands of distinct CDR3 sequences, 7% to 10% of them seen once, and the ten largest clones take around 16%. The specimen comprised PBMCs, sampled at surgery. The receptors were sampled from a female donor with early-stage non-small cell lung cancer. Both conserved end residues are part of each CDR3. D genes are given only for firm matches. A clone size is listed for some rows: how often the clone was seen (once, few, many), or a class if it is expanded.

V gene: TRBV7-9
clone size: many
CDR3 length: 18
J gene: TRBJ2-5
D gene: TRBD2
CDR3 DNA: TGTGCCAGCAGCTCACCCTTTAGCGGGAGTCAAACGGGGGAGACCCAGTACTTC
CDR3 protein: CASSSPFSGSQTGETQYF

V gene: TRBV7-6
clone size: many
CDR3 length: 14
J gene: TRBJ2-3
D gene: .
CDR3 DNA: TGTGCCAGCAGCTACCAGGGGGGGCTAGATACGCAGTATTTT
CDR3 protein: CASSYQGGLDTQYF

V gene: TRBV7-9
clone size: few
CDR3 length: 15
J gene: TRBJ1-6
D gene: .
CDR3 DNA: TGTGCCATCCCGAAAACAGCGGGAGGAAATTCACCCCTCCACTTT
CDR3 protein: CAIPKTAGGNSPLHF

V gene: TRBV29-1
clone size: many
CDR3 length: 14
J gene: TRBJ2-1
D gene: .
CDR3 DNA: TGCAGCGGCGCGGGGATGACTAGCTACAATGAGCAGTTCTTC
CDR3 protein: CSGAGMTSYNEQFF

V gene: TRBV6-5
clone size: many
CDR3 length: 14
J gene: TRBJ2-2
D gene: .
CDR3 DNA: TGTGCCAGCAGCCCGGATGATAACCTCGGGGAGCTGTTTTTT
CDR3 protein: CASSPDDNLGELFF

V gene: TRBV5-1
clone size: few
CDR3 length: 14
J gene: TRBJ1-1
D gene: .
CDR3 DNA: TGCGCCAGCTCCCCCCCACAGGGGAACACTGAAGCTTTCTTT
CDR3 protein: CASSPPQGNTEAFF

V gene: TRBV30
clone size: .
CDR3 length: 12
J gene: TRBJ1-3
D gene: .
CDR3 DNA: TGTGCCTGGAGTGTCTCTGGGAACACCATATATTTT
CDR3 protein: CAWSVSGNTIYF

V gene: TRBV5-1
clone size: many
CDR3 length: 16
J gene: TRBJ1-1
D gene: .
CDR3 DNA: TGCGCCAGCAGCTTGGTAATTGTCGGGCAGAACACTGAAGCTTTCTTT
CDR3 protein: CASSLVIVGQNTEAFF

V gene: TRBV7-8
clone size: many
CDR3 length: 15
J gene: TRBJ1-4
D gene: .
CDR3 DNA: TGTGCCAGCAGCGCCGGCTCGGGCACTAATGAAAAACTGTTTTTT
CDR3 protein: CASSAGSGTNEKLFF

V gene: TRBV6-1
clone size: few
CDR3 length: 16
J gene: TRBJ1-4
D gene: .
CDR3 DNA: TGTGCCAGCAGCCCCGGGATCTTAAATCAGGGTGAAAAACTGTTTTTT
CDR3 protein: CASSPGILNQGEKLFF

V gene: TRBV28
clone size: .
CDR3 length: 16
J gene: TRBJ1-1
D gene: TRBD1
CDR3 DNA: TGTGCCAGCAGTCCCTACAGGGGGCTAGGAGAGGATGAAGCTTTCTTT
CDR3 protein: CASSPYRGLGEDEAFF

V gene: TRBV4-1
clone size: many
CDR3 length: 14
J gene: TRBJ2-1
D gene: TRBD2
CDR3 DNA: TGCGCCAGCAGCCAACGACTAGCGGGAAATGAGCAGTTCTTC
CDR3 protein: CASSQRLAGNEQFF

V gene: TRBV28
clone size: few
CDR3 length: 15
J gene: TRBJ2-3
D gene: TRBD2
CDR3 DNA: TGTGCCAGCAGTTTACTAGCGGGGGGGCAAGATACGCAGTATTTT
CDR3 protein: CASSLLAGGQDTQYF

V gene: TRBV5-1
clone size: few
CDR3 length: 13
J gene: TRBJ1-2
D gene: .
CDR3 DNA: TGCGCCAGCAGCCCGTTCGGGGCGAAAGGCTACACCTTC
CDR3 protein: CASSPFGAKGYTF

V gene: TRBV20-1
clone size: .
CDR3 length: 11
J gene: TRBJ2-1
D gene: TRBD2
CDR3 DNA: TGCAGTGCTCAGGGAGCGGGGGAGCAGTTCTTC
CDR3 protein: CSAQGAGEQFF

V gene: TRBV20-1
clone size: many
CDR3 length: 17
J gene: TRBJ2-5
D gene: TRBD2
CDR3 DNA: TGCAGTGCTAGAGATGCGCGACTAAGCGGGAGCCAAGAGACCCAGTACTTC
CDR3 protein: CSARDARLSGSQETQYF

V gene: TRBV20-1
clone size: .
CDR3 length: 17
J gene: TRBJ1-2
D gene: TRBD1
CDR3 DNA: TGCAGTGCTAGTGGCCCGGACAGGGCATTGAGAACCTATGGCTACACCTTC
CDR3 protein: CSASGPDRALRTYGYTF

V gene: TRBV2
clone size: few
CDR3 length: 11
J gene: TRBJ1-2
D gene: .
CDR3 DNA: TGTGCCAGCAGTTGGGTTATAGGCTACACCTTC
CDR3 protein: CASSWVIGYTF

V gene: TRBV19
clone size: .
CDR3 length: 16
J gene: TRBJ2-1
D gene: TRBD2
CDR3 DNA: TGTGCCAGTAGTATAGGCGGCGGGAGGGCTGGCAATGAGCAGTTCTTC
CDR3 protein: CASSIGGGRAGNEQFF

V gene: TRBV5-1
clone size: once
CDR3 length: 13
J gene: TRBJ1-2
D gene: .
CDR3 DNA: TGCGCCAGCAGCTTGGAGGGACCCTATGGCTACACCTTC
CDR3 protein: CASSLEGPYGYTF

V gene: TRBV6-2/TRBV6-3
clone size: .
CDR3 length: 16
J gene: TRBJ2-3
D gene: TRBD2
CDR3 DNA: TGTGCCAGCAGTTTCCTAGCGGGAGGGCCCACAGATACGCAGTATTTT
CDR3 protein: CASSFLAGGPTDTQYF

V gene: TRBV27
clone size: few
CDR3 length: 15
J gene: TRBJ2-5
D gene: .
CDR3 DNA: TGTGCCAGCAGTTTATCCCTAGCGACCCAAGAGACCCAGTACTTC
CDR3 protein: CASSLSLATQETQYF

V gene: TRBV23-1
clone size: many
CDR3 length: 19
J gene: TRBJ2-2
D gene: TRBD2
CDR3 DNA: TGCGCCAGCAGTCAATCTGGACTAGCGGGAGATGTGGGGACCGGGGAGCTGTTTTTT
CDR3 protein: CASSQSGLAGDVGTGELFF

V gene: TRBV28
clone size: many
CDR3 length: 14
J gene: TRBJ1-1
D gene: .
CDR3 DNA: TGTGCCAGCAGTCCACGTCGGGAAAACACTGAAGCTTTCTTT
CDR3 protein: CASSPRRENTEAFF

V gene: TRBV9
clone size: many
CDR3 length: 17
J gene: TRBJ2-2
D gene: TRBD1
CDR3 DNA: TGTGCCAGCAGCTCAAATCCCCGGACAGGATACACCGGGGAGCTGTTTTTT
CDR3 protein: CASSSNPRTGYTGELFF

V gene: TRBV6-5
clone size: .
CDR3 length: 13
J gene: TRBJ1-1
D gene: .
CDR3 DNA: TGTGCCAGCAATCCACAGGGACGCACTGAAGCTTTCTTT
CDR3 protein: CASNPQGRTEAFF

V gene: TRBV21-1
clone size: few
CDR3 length: 14
J gene: TRBJ2-5
D gene: .
CDR3 DNA: TGTGCCAGCAGCAAAGTGCGGGGGAGAGAGACCCAGTACTTC
CDR3 protein: CASSKVRGRETQYF

V gene: TRBV5-1
clone size: few
CDR3 length: 15
J gene: TRBJ1-4
D gene: TRBD1
CDR3 DNA: TGCGCCAGCAGCCCAGACAGGGGAAGGAATGAAAAACTGTTTTTT
CDR3 protein: CASSPDRGRNEKLFF

V gene: TRBV4-2
clone size: medium-sized
CDR3 length: 14
J gene: TRBJ2-7
D gene: TRBD1
CDR3 DNA: TGTGCCAGCAGCCAAGGGGACAGGGCCTACGAGCAGTACTTC
CDR3 protein: CASSQGDRAYEQYF

V gene: TRBV20-1
clone size: .
CDR3 length: 13
J gene: TRBJ2-3
D gene: .
CDR3 DNA: TGCAGTGCCGTATCGGGCCCCTCAGATACGCAGTATTTT
CDR3 protein: CSAVSGPSDTQYF

V gene: TRBV28
clone size: many
CDR3 length: 12
J gene: TRBJ2-7
D gene: TRBD1
CDR3 DNA: TGTGCCAGCAGTCTCCGGACAGGGAAGCAGTACTTC
CDR3 protein: CASSLRTGKQYF

V gene: TRBV20-1
clone size: .
CDR3 length: 17
J gene: TRBJ2-7
D gene: .
CDR3 DNA: TGCAGTGCTAGAGACCCCAGGGGCAGACCCGGATCCTACGAGCAGTACTTC
CDR3 protein: CSARDPRGRPGSYEQYF

V gene: TRBV7-2
clone size: few
CDR3 length: 16
J gene: TRBJ1-3
D gene: .
CDR3 DNA: TGTGCCAGCAGCTTAGCAGGGGCCAGCTCTGGAAACACCATATATTTT
CDR3 protein: CASSLAGASSGNTIYF

V gene: TRBV5-8
clone size: many
CDR3 length: 13
J gene: TRBJ2-7
D gene: TRBD1
CDR3 DNA: TGTGCCAGCAGCTTGAGGGGGCCTTACGAGCAGTACTTC
CDR3 protein: CASSLRGPYEQYF

V gene: TRBV2
clone size: .
CDR3 length: 11
J gene: TRBJ2-7
D gene: .
CDR3 DNA: TGTGCCAGCAGTGACTACTACGAGCAGTACTTC
CDR3 protein: CASSDYYEQYF

V gene: TRBV5-1
clone size: .
CDR3 length: 15
J gene: TRBJ1-3
D gene: .
CDR3 DNA: TGCGCCAGCAGCTGGGCGGAGAACTCTGGAAACACCATATATTTT
CDR3 protein: CASSWAENSGNTIYF

V gene: TRBV3-1
clone size: once
CDR3 length: 16
J gene: TRBJ2-7
D gene: TRBD1
CDR3 DNA: TGTGCCAGCAGCCAAGATTCATCCGGGACAGTCTACGAGCAGTACTTC
CDR3 protein: CASSQDSSGTVYEQYF

V gene: TRBV25-1
clone size: few
CDR3 length: 17
J gene: TRBJ2-3
D gene: TRBD1
CDR3 DNA: TGTGCCAGCAGTACATACCGGGACAGGGCTGGCACAGATACGCAGTATTTT
CDR3 protein: CASSTYRDRAGTDTQYF

V gene: TRBV7-6
clone size: .
CDR3 length: 15
J gene: TRBJ2-2
D gene: .
CDR3 DNA: TGTGCCAGCAGTAGGGAGGCAGACCCCACCGGGGAGCTGTTTTTT
CDR3 protein: CASSREADPTGELFF

V gene: TRBV10-3
clone size: few
CDR3 length: 16
J gene: TRBJ1-2
D gene: .
CDR3 DNA: TGTGCCATCAGTGAGGAGGGTCCAGTGACCCCATATGGCTACACCTTC
CDR3 protein: CAISEEGPVTPYGYTF

V gene: TRBV25-1
clone size: few
CDR3 length: 14
J gene: TRBJ2-7
D gene: .
CDR3 DNA: TGTGCCAGCAGTGAACACAGGGAGTCGTACGAGCAGTACTTC
CDR3 protein: CASSEHRESYEQYF